These T cell receptor beta chains were read from a single sample in a study of beta chain features in type 1 diabetes. The repertoire was sequenced with immunoSEQ multiplex PCR; TCRdb's copy has only in-frame clones and lacks some. The sample lists 350,000 to 450,000 clones; around 13% were seen once. Input material: naive CD4+ T cells from blood. The receptor source for this set is a woman under 30 with type 1 diabetes. The CDR3 runs from the conserved cysteine through the conserved F or W. The order of the fields is CDR3 DNA, CDR3 protein, J gene, D gene, V gene, clone size. The D gene is left open where the match is weak. For some rows the clone size is stated as once, few or many, or as a class when expanded; others skip it.

TGTGCCAGCAGCGTAGGTGTCGGGGGTGTGAACACTGAAGCTTTCTTT CASSVGVGGVNTEAFF TRBJ1-1 - TRBV9 once
TGTGCCAGCAGCGTAGCTAGCGGGGGCCAAGAGACCCAGTACTTC CASSVASGGQETQYF TRBJ2-5 TRBD2 TRBV9 -
TGCGCCAGCAGCCAGCCCTCTCGGGGTTCGGGGCAGTTCTTC CASSQPSRGSGQFF TRBJ2-1 - TRBV4-1 few
TGTGCCAGCAGTGAATATCAACAGGGGAACACAGATACGCAGTATTTT CASSEYQQGNTDTQYF TRBJ2-3 TRBD1 TRBV25-1 -
TGTGCCAGCAGCACCCGACAGCCCTCTGGGGCCAACGTCCTGACTTTC CASSTRQPSGANVLTF TRBJ2-6 - TRBV7-2 -
TGCAGCGTTGAAACAGGTCTGAACACTGAAGCTTTCTTT CSVETGLNTEAFF TRBJ1-1 - TRBV29-1 -
TGTGCCAGCAGCCAGAAGCGGGGGATCATCGAGACCCAGTACTTC CASSQKRGIIETQYF TRBJ2-5 TRBD2 TRBV11-2 few
TGCGCCAGCAGCCAAGATTACGGAGCGAACACTGAAGCTTTCTTT CASSQDYGANTEAFF TRBJ1-1 - TRBV4-1 few
TGCGCCAGCAGCACAGGAAGGACTAATGAAAAACTGTTTTTT CASSTGRTNEKLFF TRBJ1-4 - TRBV5-1 -
TGTGCCAGCAGTTACGGGACAGGCCCGGTCGAGACCCAGTACTTC CASSYGTGPVETQYF TRBJ2-5 TRBD1 TRBV6-5 -
TGCGCCAGCAGCTTGGCCGGGGGGCTGGGCACTGAAGCTTTCTTT CASSLAGGLGTEAFF TRBJ1-1 - TRBV5-1 few
TGCGCCAGCAGCCGAACAACGCCTAGAGTTCCAGATACGCAGTATTTT CASSRTTPRVPDTQYF TRBJ2-3 - TRBV5-1 few
TGCGCCAGCAGGTTTATTCTCGGGGGCACTGAAGCTTTCTTT CASRFILGGTEAFF TRBJ1-1 - TRBV5-1 few
TGTGCCAGCAGCCAAGATGGGCAGGGGTCAAACTATGGCTACACCTTC CASSQDGQGSNYGYTF TRBJ1-2 - TRBV14 -
TGCGCCAGCAGCCCCGGAGGAGGGACTCAGCCCCAGCATTTT CASSPGGGTQPQHF TRBJ1-5 - TRBV5-1 -
TGTGCCAGCAGCTTAAACCGAGCCCAAGAGACCCAGTACTTC CASSLNRAQETQYF TRBJ2-5 - TRBV7-2 -
TGTGCCTGGCGATTAGAGGACTATGGCTACACCTTC CAWRLEDYGYTF TRBJ1-2 - TRBV30 few
TGTGCCTGGAGTGTACAACCGACAGGGAAGGCTACTCAGCCCCAGCATTTT CAWSVQPTGKATQPQHF TRBJ1-5 TRBD1 TRBV30 few
TGTGCCAGCACTATGGGGCCGAACTATGGCTACACCTTC CASTMGPNYGYTF TRBJ1-2 - TRBV2 few
TGTGCCACCTATGGGACAGGGGGGTCCTACAATGAGCAGTTCTTC CATYGTGGSYNEQFF TRBJ2-1 TRBD1 TRBV7-9 few
TGTGCCAGCAGCTTAAAGGCAGGGGCAGTGGTTAACTATGGCTACACCTTC CASSLKAGAVVNYGYTF TRBJ1-2 - TRBV11-2 few
TGTGCCAGCAGCTTGGAGTTTGGCAGGGTCTCCGGGGCCAACGTCCTGACTTTC CASSLEFGRVSGANVLTF TRBJ2-6 - TRBV5-4 -
TGTGCCAGCACCGTGGGGGGGGTTCTCAATGAGCAGTTCTTC CASTVGGVLNEQFF TRBJ2-1 TRBD2 TRBV7-9 -
TGTGCCAGCTCACCGAGACAGGGGTACGGAGAGACCCAGTACTTC CASSPRQGYGETQYF TRBJ2-5 TRBD1 TRBV18 -
TGTGCCAGCAGCCCCGGGACAGATCAGCATTTT CASSPGTDQHF TRBJ1-5 TRBD1 TRBV7-9 -
TGTGCCAGCAGTTTTTTCGGGGGGGAGCAGTACTTC CASSFFGGEQYF TRBJ2-7 TRBD2 TRBV27 few
TGTGCCTGGAGTGTACCCGGCGGGACAGATACGCAGTATTTT CAWSVPGGTDTQYF TRBJ2-3 - TRBV30 few
TGTGCCAGCCGGGGTGAAGGATTGCAGTACTTC CASRGEGLQYF TRBJ2-7 - TRBV21-1 -
TGTGCCAGCAGCTCCGTTGAAAAACTGTTTTTT CASSSVEKLFF TRBJ1-4 - TRBV7-9 -
TGTGCCAGCAGCTTAATTGGGGGGGGCTCCTACGAGCAGTACTTC CASSLIGGGSYEQYF TRBJ2-7 TRBD2 TRBV7-6 few
TGTGCCTGGATCCAGCAGGGAATTTACAATGAGCAGTTCTTC CAWIQQGIYNEQFF TRBJ2-1 - TRBV30 few
TGTGCCAGCAGCGCTCGGGACAGTAATGAAAAACTGTTTTTT CASSARDSNEKLFF TRBJ1-4 TRBD1 TRBV9 -
TGTGCCAGCACCGAGGACTGGGAAAACTACAATGAGCAGTTCTTC CASTEDWENYNEQFF TRBJ2-1 - TRBV9 few
TGTGCCACCAGCAGAGAGGGACAGGGGAACCAGCCCCAGCATTTT CATSREGQGNQPQHF TRBJ1-5 TRBD1 TRBV15 few
TGTGCCAGCAGCTTAGTCGGCAGGGACACTGAAGCTTTCTTT CASSLVGRDTEAFF TRBJ1-1 - TRBV7-8 few